This T cell receptor beta chain was identified in a study of T cells after yellow fever vaccination. Findings and caveats of the study: The secondary response peaked faster, at day 5 versus 15, but was weaker.

This clonotype has just a few counts. As yet, its antigen is unknown. From the 5' RACE reads, TCRdb called clonotypes with MiXCR, one entry per CDR3 protein. The sample shows a few hundred thousand distinct CDR3 sequences, around 13% of them seen only once. This clonotype was obtained from a young man who received the YFV17D yellow fever vaccine. The source was CD4+ T cells sorted from PBMCs, collected 45 days after the yellow fever booster vaccination.

The DNA for the CDR3 is TGTGCCAGCAGCCCACCACCACCGGGCTACGAGCAGTACTTC. Encoded protein: CASSPPPPGYEQYF. The chain is built from TRBV7-8 and TRBJ2-7; D not certain. Germline values: CDR1 SGHVS, CDR2 FQNEAQ. V lost 5 bases and J lost 3, with 14 bases in between. CDR3 length: 14 amino acids.